This T cell receptor (beta chain) derives from a study of blood T cell repertoires in COVID-19. Study background: Both acute and convalescent COVID-19 samples were obtained from the United States, Italy and Spain. Nucleic acid was either cDNA or gDNA, and it came from T cells, B-cell-depleted T cells, or PBMCs.

Per the authors' pipeline: Reference gene primer amplification in the assay estimated nucleated cell counts. Clones were read by immunoSEQ multiplex PCR, and TCRdb kept only the in-frame ones, dropping some. Clonal size and the V and J genes are those of that table, whereas D and trimming came from the DNA. The table records 190,000 or so clones, around 86% of them present only once. CDR1 and CDR2 from the germline V gene are SGHTA and FQGNSA. This CDR3 comprises 13 residues. V lost 2 bases and J 4 bases, leaving 6 bases between the germline ends. The chain links TRBV7-2 to TRBJ1-5; D not resolved. The specimen was peripheral blood. This clonotype was obtained from a man aged 40-50 years with acute or convalescent COVID-19. The CDR3 loop reads CASSLPGNQPQHF. The CDR3 DNA reads as TGTGCCAGCAGCTTACCCGGGAATCAGCCCCAGCATTTT.